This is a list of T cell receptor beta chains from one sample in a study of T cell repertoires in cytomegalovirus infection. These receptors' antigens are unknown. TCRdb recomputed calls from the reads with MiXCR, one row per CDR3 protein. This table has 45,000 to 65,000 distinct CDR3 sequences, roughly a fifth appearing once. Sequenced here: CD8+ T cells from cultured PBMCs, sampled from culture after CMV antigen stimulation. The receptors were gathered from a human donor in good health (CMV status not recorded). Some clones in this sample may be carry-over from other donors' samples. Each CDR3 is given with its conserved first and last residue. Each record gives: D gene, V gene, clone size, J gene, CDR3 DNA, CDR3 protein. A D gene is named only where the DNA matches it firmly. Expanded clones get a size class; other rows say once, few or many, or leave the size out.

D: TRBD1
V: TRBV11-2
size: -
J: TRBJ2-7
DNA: TGTGCCAGCAGCTTATGGGACAGAACGGGTGTAGACGAGCAGTACTTC
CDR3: CASSLWDRTGVDEQYF

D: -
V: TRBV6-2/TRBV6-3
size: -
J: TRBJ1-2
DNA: TGTGCCAGCAGTTATTATAGGACATCTGGCTACACCTTC
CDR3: CASSYYRTSGYTF

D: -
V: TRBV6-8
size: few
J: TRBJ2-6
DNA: TGTGCCAGCAGTCCCGGACAGACGGGGGCCAACGTCCTGACTTTC
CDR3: CASSPGQTGANVLTF

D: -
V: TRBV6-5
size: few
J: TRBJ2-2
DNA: TGTGCCAGCACCGCCAGGGAGAGAGGGGCCGGGGAGCTGTTTTTT
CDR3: CASTARERGAGELFF

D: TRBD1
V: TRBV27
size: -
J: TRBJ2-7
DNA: TGTGCCAGCAGCCCGGACAGGGTGGACGAGCAGTACTTC
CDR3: CASSPDRVDEQYF

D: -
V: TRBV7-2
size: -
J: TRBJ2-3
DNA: TGTGCCAGCAGCCCCCGGAGGGGGGGCCTTACAGATACGCAGTATTTT
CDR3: CASSPRRGGLTDTQYF

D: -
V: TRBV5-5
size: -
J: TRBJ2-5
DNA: TGTGCCAGCAGTTGGACCGGGACGCAAGAGACCCAGTACTTC
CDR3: CASSWTGTQETQYF

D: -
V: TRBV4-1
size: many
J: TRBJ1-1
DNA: TGCGCCAGCAGCCAGGTCCCCCTGGGGACTGAAGCTTTCTTT
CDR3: CASSQVPLGTEAFF

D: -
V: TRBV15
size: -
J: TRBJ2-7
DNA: TGTGCCACCAGTGTGGCCGCCTACGAGCAGTACTTC
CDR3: CATSVAAYEQYF

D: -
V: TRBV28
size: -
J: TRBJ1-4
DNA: TGTGCCAGCAGACCGGACGGAGGGTATGGTGAAAAACTGTTTTTT
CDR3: CASRPDGGYGEKLFF

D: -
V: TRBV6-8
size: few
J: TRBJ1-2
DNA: TGTGCCAGCAGTTACACAACCTCTGGAGACTATGGCTACACCTTC
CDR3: CASSYTTSGDYGYTF

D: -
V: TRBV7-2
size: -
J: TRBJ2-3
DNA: TGTGCCAGCAGCTTAGGCGGGTACACAGATACGCAGTATTTT
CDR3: CASSLGGYTDTQYF

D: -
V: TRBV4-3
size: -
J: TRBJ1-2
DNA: TGCGCCAGCAGCCAAGATACGGGGGGTATCTATGGCTACACCTTC
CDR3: CASSQDTGGIYGYTF

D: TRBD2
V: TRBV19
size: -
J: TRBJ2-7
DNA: TGTGCCAGTAGTATGAGTGCTAGCGGTATCTCCTACGAGCAGTACTTC
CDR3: CASSMSASGISYEQYF

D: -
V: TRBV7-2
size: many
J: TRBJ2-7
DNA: TGTGCCAGCAGCTCTACAGGTACCTACGAGCAGTACTTC
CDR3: CASSSTGTYEQYF

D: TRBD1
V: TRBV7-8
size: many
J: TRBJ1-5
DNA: TGTGCCAGCAGCCCCCGGACAGGGAAGGATCAGCCCCAGCATTTT
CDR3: CASSPRTGKDQPQHF

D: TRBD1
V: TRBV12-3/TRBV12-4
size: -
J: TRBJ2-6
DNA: TGTGCCAGCAGTTTTGAAGAACAGGGGGTCTCTGGGGCCAACGTCCTGACTTTC
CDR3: CASSFEEQGVSGANVLTF

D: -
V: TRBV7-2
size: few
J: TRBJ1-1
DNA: TGTGCCAGCAGCGACGCGGCGCGCGGCAAGAACACTGAAGCTTTCTTT
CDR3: CASSDAARGKNTEAFF

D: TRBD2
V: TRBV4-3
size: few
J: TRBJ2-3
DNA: TGCGCCAGCAGCCAAGATCAGTTGGCGGGGGGACGAAATACGCAGTATTTT
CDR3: CASSQDQLAGGRNTQYF

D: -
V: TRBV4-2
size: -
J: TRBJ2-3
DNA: TGTGCCAGCAGCCAAGAAGGAGGGGACTCGCAGTATTTT
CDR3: CASSQEGGDSQYF

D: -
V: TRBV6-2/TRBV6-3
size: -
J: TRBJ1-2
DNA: TGTGCCAGCAGTTTCTCATCTAACTATGGCTACACCTTC
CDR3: CASSFSSNYGYTF

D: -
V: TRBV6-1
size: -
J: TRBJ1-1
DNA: TGTGCCAGCAGCAAGAAAGGCGGACTGAACACTGAAGCTTTCTTT
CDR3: CASSKKGGLNTEAFF

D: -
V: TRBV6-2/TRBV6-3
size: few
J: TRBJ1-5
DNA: TGTGCCAGCAGTCTACCCCCGGGAGGATCCCGGGCCCAGCATTTT
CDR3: CASSLPPGGSRAQHF

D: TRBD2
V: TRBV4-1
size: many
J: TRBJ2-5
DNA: TGCGCCAGCAGCCCGGCGGGGGGGCTGGACCAAGAGACCCAGTACTTC
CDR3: CASSPAGGLDQETQYF

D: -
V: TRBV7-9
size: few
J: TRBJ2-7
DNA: TGTGCCAGCAGCCCCACCATCTACGAGCAGTACTTC
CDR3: CASSPTIYEQYF

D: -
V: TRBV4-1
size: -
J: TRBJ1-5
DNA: TGCGCCAGCAGCCAAGATCCAACAGGCAATCAGCCCCAGCATTTT
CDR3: CASSQDPTGNQPQHF

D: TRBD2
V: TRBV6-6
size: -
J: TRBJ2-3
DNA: TGTGCCAGCAGTCCGACTAGCGGGTGGACAGATACGCAGTATTTT
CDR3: CASSPTSGWTDTQYF

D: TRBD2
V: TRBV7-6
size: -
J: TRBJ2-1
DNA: TGTGCCAGCAGCTTAAGCGGGGGCCTCTACAATGAGCAGTTCTTC
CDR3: CASSLSGGLYNEQFF